The 30 T cell receptor beta chains reported below all come from one sample, sequenced in a study of T cells in localized non-small cell lung cancer. The table came from immunoSEQ multiplex PCR; TCRdb's copy has only in-frame clones and leaves some out. The sample gives about 74,000 clones, approximately 84% of which show up once; 1% to 1.5% is in the top ten. Here the sequenced sample was peripheral blood, taken before any cancer treatment. The source is an older female donor with stage I lung adenocarcinoma.

Comment on this clone: The junction shows a germline mismatch at one end, possibly a read error. This chain links TRBV5-4 with TRBJ2-2; 7 positions agree with TRBD2. Per germline, CDR1 SGHNT and CDR2 YYREEE (reference sequence). The CDR3 contains 13 residues. The CDR3 protein is CASRLGGAGELFF. CDR3 nucleotide sequence: TGTGCCAGCAGGTTGGGGGGGGCCGGGGAGCTGTTTTTT.

The chain uses TRBV7-3 and TRBJ2-3, with 10 bases that match TRBD2. The CDR3 totals 17 residues. Germline CDR1 and CDR2: SGHTA and FQGTGA. The V gene end was trimmed by 5 bases and the J gene end by 3 bases; junction bases not matched to a gene: 11. CDR3 DNA: TGTGCCAGCAGCGCCTCCGGGACTAGCGCAGGTACAGATACGCAGTATTTT. Translated: CASSASGTSAGTDTQYF. The full variable domain, with the rest looked up from reference TRBV7-3 and TRBJ2-3, is GAGVSQTPSNKVTEKGKYVELRCDPISGHTALYWYRQSLGQGPEFLIYFQGTGAADDSGLPNDRFFAVRPEGSVSTLKIQRTERGDSAVYLCASSASGTSAGTDTQYFGPGTRLTVL.

The rearrangement links TRBV11-3 to TRBJ2-5; no clear D gene. This CDR3 is built from 12 residues. Trimming pared 1 base from V and 1 base from J, leaving 1 base between. Looked up from germline, CDR1 is SGHNT and CDR2 is YENEEA. The CDR3, as DNA: TGTGCCAGCAGCTTAGCCCAAGAGACCCAGTACTTC. Its protein is CASSLAQETQYF.

The chain is built from TRBV21-1 and TRBJ2-3; the table gives TRBD2 as D, unverified against the DNA. TRBV21-1 is noted as a pseudogene. CDR3 length: 16 amino acids. CDR3: CASSKASAGGTDTQYF. CDR3 sequence (DNA): TGTGCCAGCAGCAAAGCGTCTGCGGGAGGTACAGATACGCAGTATTTT.

This chain links TRBV29-1 with TRBJ2-3; 10 nucleotides align to TRBD1. Germline trimming cut 2 bases from V and 4 bases from J; bases unmatched to any gene: 6. The length of the CDR3 is 15 residues. Germline CDR1 and CDR2: SQVTM and ANQGSEA. The CDR3 protein is CSVESTGQGPDTQYF. The CDR3 DNA sequence: TGCAGCGTTGAAAGTACGGGACAGGGGCCAGATACGCAGTATTTT.

The chain links TRBV5-5 to TRBJ1-1, with a weak D call TRBD1 (6 bases). CDR1 is SGHKS and CDR2 is YYEKEE in the germline V gene (reference sequence). With 0 bases removed from V and 1 base from J, the gap between germline ends came to 10 bases. This CDR3 contains 15 residues. The CDR3 nucleotides read TGTGCCAGCAGCTTGGTAGGGGGGCGGAACACTGAAGCTTTCTTT. Protein product: CASSLVGGRNTEAFF.

This clone was seen just once. The chain links TRBV5-1 to TRBJ2-3; 10 bases fit TRBD2. The V and J ends lost 2 bases and 2 bases, in that order; junction bases with no gene match: 8. The CDR3 extends over 17 amino acids. Germline V gives CDR1 SGHRS, CDR2 YFSETQ. Here the CDR3 reads CASSLSGLAANTDTQYF. The CDR3 nucleotides are TGCGCCAGCAGCTTATCAGGACTAGCGGCCAACACAGATACGCAGTATTTT.

V gene TRBV19 combines with J gene TRBJ2-6; 7 positions agree with TRBD1. The CDR3 runs 17 residues. With 3 bases clipped from V and 0 bases from J, the junction kept 5 bases outside the gene matches. CDR1 and CDR2 from the germline V gene are LNHDA and SQIVND (reference sequence). The CDR3 DNA sequence: TGTGCCAGTAGTATGACAGGGTCTAGCTCTGGGGCCAACGTCCTGACTTTC. This encodes CASSMTGSSSGANVLTF.

This chain connects TRBV27 to TRBJ2-3; 8 positions agree with TRBD1. Losses at the gene ends were 0 bases for V and 4 bases for J; bases not matched to a gene: 12. The germline gives CDR1 MNHEY, CDR2 SMNVEV (reference sequence). CDR3 length: 18 amino acids. This chain's CDR3 is CASSLSIGGRGRADTQYF. In nucleotides, the CDR3 is TGTGCCAGCAGTTTATCGATCGGCGGCAGGGGGCGGGCAGATACGCAGTATTTT.

This clone was detected a few times. The rearrangement links TRBV11-3 to TRBJ2-7; TRBD1 matches 8 bases. CDR3 length: 15 amino acids. CDR1 and CDR2 from the germline V gene are SGHNT and YENEEA. V was clipped by 1 base and J by 1 base; unmatched bases: 3. The CDR3: CASSLVGDRSYEQYF. The CDR3, as DNA: TGTGCCAGCAGCTTAGTTGGGGACAGGTCCTACGAGCAGTACTTC.

This clone was seen only a few times. This chain connects TRBV18 to TRBJ1-6; unclear D gene. V was cut by 2 bases and J by 0 bases, with 5 bases left in between. This CDR3 region has 15 residues. The germline V gene has CDR1 KGHSH and CDR2 LQKENI. The CDR3, as DNA: TGTGCCAGCTCACCAAAAGACTCCTATAATTCACCCCTCCACTTT. The encoded protein is CASSPKDSYNSPLHF.

The chain has TRBV25-1 and TRBJ1-4; D is possibly TRBD1 (5 bases). The ends were cut back, 5 bases at V and 5 bases at J, with 15 bases in the middle. The CDR3 loop spans 15 amino acids. The V gene's germline CDR1 is MGHDK and CDR2 SYGVNS. The CDR3 coding sequence is TGTGCCAGCAGTAAAAGGACACTGGGGAATGAAAAACTGTTTTTT. Translated, it gives CASSKRTLGNEKLFF.

The chain carries TRBV21-1 and TRBJ1-2. TRBV21-1 is a recognized pseudogene. The CDR3 has 15 residues. Here the CDR3 reads CASSKRTKKPYGYTF. CDR3 in DNA: TGTGCCAGCAGCAAGAGGACTAAGAAACCCTATGGCTACACCTTC.

This chain joins TRBV6-6 and TRBJ2-7; the D gene could be TRBD1 or TRBD2 (7 bases each). Trimming shortened V by 0 bases and J by 4 bases, and 13 bases separated the two germline ends. This CDR3 has 15 residues. In germline, CDR1 is MNHNY, CDR2 SVGAGI (reference sequence). For the CDR3, the DNA is TGTGCCAGCAGTTACTCGCTTCAGGGGGGGTACGAGCAGTACTTC. This encodes CASSYSLQGGYEQYF.

This clone was recorded only once. The J gene is TRBJ1-4, the V gene TRBV6-5; no clear D gene. V gave up 8 bases and J gave up 4 bases, with 11 bases separating them. The CDR3 runs to 13 residues. Germline V gives CDR1 MNHEY, CDR2 SVGAGI. The CDR3 is CASGETFNEKLFF. DNA for the CDR3: TGTGCCAGCGGGGAAACCTTTAATGAAAAACTGTTTTTT.

The V call is TRBV15, the J call TRBJ1-5, with a weak D call TRBD1 (5 bases). The germline V and J ends were trimmed by 0 bases and 4 bases, with 10 bases remaining between them. From germline, CDR1 is LNHNV and CDR2 YYDKDF (reference sequence). CDR3 size: 15 residues. CDR3 protein: CATSRDGGGNQPQHF. CDR3 bases: TGTGCCACCAGCAGAGATGGGGGGGGTAATCAGCCCCAGCATTTT.

This clone was seen once. The V call is TRBV7-2, the J call TRBJ2-5; D remains unclear. The tail of the sequence fits TRBJ2-7 better, so the J call may be wrong. The CDR3 has 13 amino acids. Germline assignment: CDR1 SGHTA and CDR2 FQGNSA. CDR3 coding DNA: TGTGCCAGCAGCTTCGGCCGGTCCTACGAGCAGTACTTC. It translates to CASSFGRSYEQYF.

This chain uses TRBV2 with TRBJ2-1; TRBD2 matches at 9 bases. The germline CDR1 and CDR2 sequences are SNHLY and FYNNEI. Trimming removed 11 bases from V and 8 bases from J; junction bases left unmatched: 16. This CDR3 contains 15 residues. The CDR3 is CACQRGASGTDEQFF. The DNA for the CDR3 is TGTGCCTGCCAACGGGGGGCTAGCGGGACGGATGAGCAGTTCTTC.

The chain uses TRBV18 and TRBJ2-5; D may correspond to TRBD1 or TRBD2 (6 bases each). V was trimmed by 0 bases and J by 5 bases, leaving 13 bases between them. The CDR3 extends over 15 amino acids. The germline V gene encodes CDR1 KGHSH and CDR2 LQKENI. The CDR3 loop reads CASSPPAGAGETQYF. The CDR3 bases are TGTGCCAGCTCACCACCGGCAGGGGCGGGGGAGACCCAGTACTTC.

This rearrangement joins TRBV19 to TRBJ2-3; a possible D gene is TRBD2 (5 bases). The length of the CDR3 is 17 residues. Germline CDR1 LNHDA, CDR2 SQIVND (reference sequence). Deletions cut 0 bases from V and 4 bases from J, with 17 bases between. CDR3 in DNA: TGTGCCAGTAGTATAGATCCAATAGGGAGTTTAGCAGATACGCAGTATTTT. It yields the protein CASSIDPIGSLADTQYF.

This sequence joins TRBV9 and TRBJ2-7; D unresolved. The CDR3 spans 14 residues. Trimming shortened V by 0 bases and J by 3 bases, and 10 bases separated the two germline ends. Germline loops: CDR1 SGDLS, CDR2 YYNGEE. This CDR3 is CASSVVSCYYEQYF. The CDR3 region has the DNA TGTGCCAGCAGCGTAGTGAGCTGCTACTACGAGCAGTACTTC.

The rearrangement uses TRBV6-5 and TRBJ1-2, with 9 bases matching TRBD1. The germline V gene has CDR1 MNHEY and CDR2 SVGAGI. J was trimmed by 7 bases and V by 2 bases; bases with no gene match: 5. The CDR3 sequence is 14 residues long. The DNA of the CDR3 is TGTGCCAGCAGTTACAGAGGGGACAGGGCTGGCTACACCTTC. Protein sequence: CASSYRGDRAGYTF.

This clone was found once. The V gene is TRBV29-1, the J gene TRBJ2-7, with D perhaps matching TRBD1 (6 bases). This CDR3 spans 12 amino acids. Trimming shortened V by 1 base and J by 6 bases, and 10 bases separated the two germline ends. Germline lookup yields CDR1 SQVTM and CDR2 ANQGSEA. The CDR3 DNA follows: TGCAGCGTTGAAGTCCTGGACAGCGAGCAGTACTTC. Amino acid sequence: CSVEVLDSEQYF.

This clone was counted only a few times. The chain employs TRBV4-3 and TRBJ2-2, with D possibly being TRBD1 or TRBD2 (6 bases each). The CDR3 is 18 residues long. Germline-derived CDR1 and CDR2 are LGHNA and YSLEER. Trimming shortened V by 0 bases and J by 7 bases, and 21 bases separated the two germline ends. The CDR3 reads CASSQDPGAARRGGELFF. Written as DNA, the CDR3 is TGCGCCAGCAGCCAAGATCCAGGGGCTGCACGGCGGGGCGGGGAGCTGTTTTTT.

This clone came up once. The rearrangement joins TRBV4-3 to TRBJ2-3, with 14 bases matching TRBD2. The V gene end was trimmed by 2 bases and the J gene end by 4 bases; junction bases not matched to a gene: 5. The CDR3 length is 17 residues. Germline V gives CDR1 LGHNA, CDR2 YSLEER. CDR3 loop: CASSQSGTSGSADTQYF. In nucleotides, the CDR3 is TGCGCCAGCAGCCAAAGTGGGACTAGCGGGAGCGCAGATACGCAGTATTTT.

V gene TRBV28 combines with J gene TRBJ2-5; D is uncertain. CDR1 is MDHEN, CDR2 SYDVKM, per germline. CDR3 length: 14 amino acids. Trimming removed 3 bases from V and 2 bases from J, with 10 bases in between. The CDR3 DNA sequence: TGTGCCAGCAGTTTGGTTGGGTATCAAGAGACCCAGTACTTC. Protein product: CASSLVGYQETQYF.

The CDR3 nucleotides read TGTGCCAGCAGACGGAGGGCTGAAGCTTTCTTT. This gives the protein CASRRRAEAFF. This sequence joins TRBV6-5 and TRBJ1-1; no firm D call. V was cut by 6 bases and J by 6 bases, with 8 bases left in between. Germline V gene sequence: CDR1 MNHEY, CDR2 SVGAGI. This CDR3 is built from 11 residues.

The chain is built from TRBV29-1 and TRBJ2-3, with TRBD2 matching 10 bases. The V segment lost 6 bases and the J segment 4 bases; nucleotides outside the gene matches: 7. Germline CDR1 is SQVTM and CDR2 is ANQGSEA. CDR3 length equals 14 residues. For the CDR3, the DNA is TGCAGCGTAGTCCTAGCGGGAGCTCCAGATACGCAGTATTTT. Its protein is CSVVLAGAPDTQYF.

The chain is built from TRBV28 and TRBJ2-3; D call uncertain. Trimming shortened V by 5 bases and J by 4 bases, and 13 bases separated the two germline ends. CDR3 size: 14 residues. Germline V gene lookup returns CDR1 MDHEN and CDR2 SYDVKM. This chain's CDR3 is CASSKTANPDTQYF. The CDR3 DNA reads TGTGCCAGCAGTAAGACTGCGAACCCAGATACGCAGTATTTT.

The chain combines TRBV5-1 with TRBJ2-1, with a possible D match to TRBD2 (5 bases). Per germline, CDR1 SGHRS and CDR2 YFSETQ. V was clipped by 2 bases and J by 0 bases, with 9 bases between them. The CDR3 has 15 residues. The CDR3 coding sequence is TGCGCCAGCAGCTTTAGGGAGAGCTCCTACAATGAGCAGTTCTTC. Translating it yields CASSFRESSYNEQFF.